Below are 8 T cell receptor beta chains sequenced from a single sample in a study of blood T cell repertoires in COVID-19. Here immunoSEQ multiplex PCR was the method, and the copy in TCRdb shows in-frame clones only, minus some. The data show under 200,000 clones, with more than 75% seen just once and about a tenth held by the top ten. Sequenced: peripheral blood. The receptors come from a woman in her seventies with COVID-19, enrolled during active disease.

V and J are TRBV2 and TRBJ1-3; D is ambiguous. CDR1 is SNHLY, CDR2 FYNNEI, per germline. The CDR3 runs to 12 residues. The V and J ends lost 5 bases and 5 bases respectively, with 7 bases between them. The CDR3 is CASSSQRNTIYF. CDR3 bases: TGTGCCAGCAGTTCACAGCGAAACACCATATATTTT.

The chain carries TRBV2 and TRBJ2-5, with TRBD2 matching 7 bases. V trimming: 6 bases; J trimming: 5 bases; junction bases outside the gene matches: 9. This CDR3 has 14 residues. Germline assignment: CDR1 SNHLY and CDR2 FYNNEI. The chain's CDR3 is CASRDLVGGETQYF. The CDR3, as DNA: TGTGCCAGCAGGGACCTAGTCGGGGGGGAGACCCAGTACTTC.

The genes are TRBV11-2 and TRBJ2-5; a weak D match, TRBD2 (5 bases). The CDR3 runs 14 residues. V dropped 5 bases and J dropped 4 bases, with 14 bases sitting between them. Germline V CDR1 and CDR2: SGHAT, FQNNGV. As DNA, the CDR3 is TGTGCCAGCAGCCCCGGGGTCGGCCGAGAGACCCAGTACTTC. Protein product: CASSPGVGRETQYF. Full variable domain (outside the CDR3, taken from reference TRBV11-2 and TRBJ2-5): EAGVAQSPRYKIIEKRQSVAFWCNPISGHATLYWYQQILGQGPKLLIQFQNNGVVDDSQLPKDRFSAERLKGVDSTLKIQPAKLEDSAVYLCASSPGVGRETQYFGPGTRLLVL.

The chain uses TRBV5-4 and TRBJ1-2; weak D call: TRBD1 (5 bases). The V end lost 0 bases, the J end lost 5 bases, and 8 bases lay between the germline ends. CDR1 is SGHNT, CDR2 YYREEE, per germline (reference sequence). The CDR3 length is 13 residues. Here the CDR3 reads CASSLDGAYGYTF. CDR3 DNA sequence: TGTGCCAGCAGCTTGGATGGGGCTTATGGCTACACCTTC.

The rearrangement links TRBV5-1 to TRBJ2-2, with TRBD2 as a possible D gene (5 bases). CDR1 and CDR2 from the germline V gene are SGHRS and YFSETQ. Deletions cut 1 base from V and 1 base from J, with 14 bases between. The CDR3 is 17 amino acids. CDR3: CASSLSGRVGNTGELFF. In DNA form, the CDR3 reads TGCGCCAGCAGCTTGTCGGGAAGGGTCGGGAACACCGGGGAGCTGTTTTTT. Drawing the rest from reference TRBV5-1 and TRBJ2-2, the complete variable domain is KAGVTQTPRYLIKTRGQQVTLSCSPISGHRSVSWYQQTPGQGLQFLFEYFSETQRNKGNFPGRFSGRQFSNSRSEMNVSTLELGDSALYLCASSLSGRVGNTGELFFGEGSRLTVL.

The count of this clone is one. CDR3 amino acids: CATSRQGGNNYGYTF. In DNA form, the CDR3 reads TGTGCCACCAGCAGACAGGGAGGAAATAACTATGGCTACACCTTC. The V and J genes are TRBV15 and TRBJ1-2; the D gene is possibly TRBD1 (5 bases). Trimming took 2 bases from V and 1 from J, leaving 11 bases between them. Germline CDR1 LNHNV, CDR2 YYDKDF (reference sequence). This CDR3 contains 15 residues.

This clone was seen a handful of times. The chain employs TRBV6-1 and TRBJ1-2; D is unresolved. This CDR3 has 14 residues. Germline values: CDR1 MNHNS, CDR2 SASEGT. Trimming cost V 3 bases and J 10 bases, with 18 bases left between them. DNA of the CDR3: TGTGCCAGCAGTGAGACTGGCCTTTCAAATCTCTACACCTTC. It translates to CASSETGLSNLYTF.

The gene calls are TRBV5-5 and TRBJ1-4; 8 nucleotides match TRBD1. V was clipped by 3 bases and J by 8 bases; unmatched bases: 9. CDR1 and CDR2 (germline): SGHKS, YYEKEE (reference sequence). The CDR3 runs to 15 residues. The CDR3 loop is CASSSGDRGREKLFF. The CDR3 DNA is TGTGCCAGCAGCTCTGGTGACAGGGGCCGGGAAAAACTGTTTTTT.